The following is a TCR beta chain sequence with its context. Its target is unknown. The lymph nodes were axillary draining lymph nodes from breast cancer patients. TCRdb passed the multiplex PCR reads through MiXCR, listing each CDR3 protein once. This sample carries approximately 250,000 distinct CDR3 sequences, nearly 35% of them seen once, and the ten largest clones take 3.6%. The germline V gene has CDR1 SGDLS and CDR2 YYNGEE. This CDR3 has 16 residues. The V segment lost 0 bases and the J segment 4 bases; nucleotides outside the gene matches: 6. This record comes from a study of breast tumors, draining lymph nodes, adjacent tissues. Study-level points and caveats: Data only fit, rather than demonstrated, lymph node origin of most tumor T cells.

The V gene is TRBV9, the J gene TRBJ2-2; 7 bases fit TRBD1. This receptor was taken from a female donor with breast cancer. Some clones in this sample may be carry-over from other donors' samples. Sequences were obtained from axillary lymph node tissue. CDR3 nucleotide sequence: TGTGCCAGCAGCGTAGGTCAGGACAGGAGCACCGGGGAGCTGTTTTTT. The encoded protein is CASSVGQDRSTGELFF.